This T cell receptor (beta chain) emerged from a study of CD8+ T cells in alopecia areata. This clone showed up just once. Noted treatment: oral pan-JAK inhibitor, 5-10 mg twice daily. RNA was extracted and reverse transcribed into cDNA as the sequencing template. Here immunoSEQ multiplex PCR was the method, and the copy in TCRdb shows in-frame clones only, minus some. The sample carries about 120,000 clones, about 50% recorded once. The CDR3 totals 16 residues. V was clipped by 4 bases and J by 6 bases; unmatched bases: 12. Germline V lookup: CDR1 LNHNV, CDR2 YYDKDF (reference sequence). This TCR was recovered from a human donor with alopecia areata. Sequences were derived from CD4+ T cells sorted from blood, sampled at week 4, from a patient treated with tofacitinib. The chain employs TRBV15 and TRBJ2-3; 8 bases fit TRBD2. The CDR3 loop is CATSNPSGSEGDTQYF. The CDR3 DNA reads as TGTGCCACCAGCAATCCTAGCGGGTCGGAGGGGGATACGCAGTATTTT.